This entry describes one TCR beta chain. Authors' data handling: Reference gene primer amplification in the assay estimated nucleated cell counts. The data were produced by immunoSEQ multiplex PCR, yet TCRdb's version contains in-frame clones alone and is incomplete. V and J calls and clone size come straight from that table; D and trimming were deduced from the DNA. This table has 200,000 to 300,000 clones, about 88% appearing once. The data belong to a study of blood T cell repertoires in COVID-19. Germline V lookup: CDR1 MRHNA, CDR2 SNTAGT. The V and J ends lost 4 bases and 3 bases respectively, with 6 bases between them. CDR3 length: 13 residues.

Sample: peripheral blood. The receptor was isolated from a man aged 25 to 45 with active or convalescent COVID-19. The V gene is TRBV6-4, the J gene TRBJ2-2; the D gene is possibly TRBD2 (6 bases). The CDR3 DNA reads as TGTGCCAGCAGTGCTAGCGACACCGGGGAGCTGTTTTTT. Amino acid sequence: CASSASDTGELFF.